Below, 5 T cell receptor beta chains from the same sample are listed, as sequenced in a study of T-cell memory formation after mild COVID-19. TCRdb analysed the 5' RACE reads with MiXCR anew, one entry per CDR3 protein. The sample has about 320,000 distinct CDR3 sequences, around 15% seen once. Sequencing was performed on PBMCs or a T cell subset sorted from them (not recorded which). The source of these receptors is a man younger than 35 who had mild COVID-19 (a few samples of this study predate the infection). Cell type and time point are not known.

This clonotype was seen a few times. This chain uses TRBV5-1 with TRBJ2-3; D is undetermined. CDR3 length: 13 amino acids. Germline assignment: CDR1 SGHRS and CDR2 YFSETQ. Deletions cut 2 bases from V and 5 bases from J, with 9 bases between. For the CDR3, the DNA is TGCGCCAGCAGCTTTGACCCCGGAGATACGCAGTATTTT. Its translation: CASSFDPGDTQYF.

This chain uses TRBV7-8 with TRBJ1-2; D may be TRBD1 (5 bases). The germline V gene encodes CDR1 SGHVS and CDR2 FQNEAQ. Trimming removed 5 bases from V and 4 bases from J, with 11 bases in between. CDR3 length equals 13 residues. In DNA, the CDR3 is TGTGCCAGCAGCCCTCAGGGACCCTATGGCTACACCTTC. Translation: CASSPQGPYGYTF.

This clonotype was recorded a few times. This chain connects TRBV12-3 or TRBV12-4 to TRBJ1-5, with D perhaps matching TRBD1 (5 bases). The germline V and J ends were trimmed by 6 bases and 3 bases, with 15 bases remaining between them. This CDR3 spans 15 amino acids. CDR3 sequence: CASSRDGKLNQPQHF. The CDR3 DNA follows: TGTGCCAGCAGCCGGGACGGCAAACTCAATCAGCCCCAGCATTTT.

This clonotype has more than one count but fewer than ten. V and J are TRBV11-2 and TRBJ2-2, with 8 bases that match TRBD1. The junction had 9 bases not matched to a gene; V was cut back by 5 bases and J by 7 bases. Germline lookup yields CDR1 SGHAT and CDR2 FQNNGV. This CDR3 is built from 15 residues. CDR3 sequence reads: CASSPPGGEGGELFF. CDR3 nucleotide sequence: TGTGCCAGCAGCCCTCCAGGGGGCGAGGGCGGGGAGCTGTTTTTT.

The chain's CDR3 is CSVEDRKGVHTDTQYF. The CDR3 DNA sequence: TGCAGCGTTGAAGACCGGAAGGGGGTTCACACAGATACGCAGTATTTT. The chain joins TRBV29-1 to TRBJ2-3; a weak D match, TRBD1 (6 bases). CDR1 SQVTM and CDR2 ANQGSEA come from the germline V gene. Trimming cost V 0 bases and J 2 bases, with 15 bases left between them. This CDR3 region has 16 residues.